Listed below are T cell receptor beta chains from one sample, sequenced in a study of identical twins. TCRdb ran MiXCR on the 5' RACE reads and lists one entry per CDR3 protein. Of hundreds of thousands of distinct CDR3 sequences listed, around 6% are singletons. The material sequenced was naive T cells sorted from blood. The receptors shown here come from a man aged 18 to 35 in good health. CDR3s include the opening cysteine and the closing phenylalanine or tryptophan. A D gene is named only where the DNA matches it firmly. The size of a clone is reported for some rows only, either as once, few or many, or as a class for expanded clones.

>TRBJ2-3|TRBV7-2|few|NA
TGTGCCAGCAGCTCCGGGCCTTACACAGAGGATACGCAGTATTTT
CASSSGPYTEDTQYF
>TRBJ2-6|TRBV29-1|few|NA
TGCAGCGTTGTGACGGATCCCGCAGAGAGCTCTGGGGCCAACGTCCTGACTTTC
CSVVTDPAESSGANVLTF
>TRBJ1-3|TRBV14|NA|NA
TGTGCCAGCAGCCAAGGGACCACCCCCGGCAACACCATATATTTT
CASSQGTTPGNTIYF
>TRBJ2-2|TRBV4-3|many|NA
TGCGCCAGCAGCCAAGTACGGGCCGCGAACACCGGGGAGCTGTTTTTT
CASSQVRAANTGELFF
>TRBJ2-6|TRBV27|few|NA
TGTGCCAGCAGTTTCCTGGGGGGAGATGGGGCCAACGTCCTGACTTTC
CASSFLGGDGANVLTF
>TRBJ2-3|TRBV5-1|few|NA
TGCGCCAGCGGAGCAGGGAAAGTCTCAGATACGCAGTATTTT
CASGAGKVSDTQYF
>TRBJ1-1|TRBV30|NA|TRBD1
TGTGCCTGGGGGACAGGGGTAACTTTCTTT
CAWGTGVTFF
>TRBJ2-2|TRBV24-1|many|TRBD1
TGTGCCACCAGTGAGCCGGGACAGGGGGTTTTGGACACCGGGGAGCTGTTTTTT
CATSEPGQGVLDTGELFF
>TRBJ2-7|TRBV7-8|NA|NA
TGTGCCAGCAGCTCCAGAACTTCCCGGGACACAGCCTTC
CASSSRTSRDTAF
>TRBJ2-5|TRBV9|many|NA
TGTGCCAGCAGCGTAGCTTCCGGGACACAGGAGACCCAGTACTTC
CASSVASGTQETQYF
>TRBJ2-1|TRBV29-1|few|NA
TGCAGCGTTACCGCTGGGATCTTC
CSVTAGIF
>TRBJ2-3|TRBV12-3/TRBV12-4|many|NA
TGTGCCAGCAGTTTAATCGGGGGCACAGATACGCAGTATTTT
CASSLIGGTDTQYF
>TRBJ2-3|TRBV2|NA|NA
TGTGCCAGCAGTACAGGGCCCGATACGCAGTATTTT
CASSTGPDTQYF
>TRBJ2-1|TRBV15|few|NA
TGTGCCACCAGCAGAGTTGCGGAGCTAGAGCAGTTCTTC
CATSRVAELEQFF
>TRBJ2-7|TRBV9|many|NA
TGTGCCAGCAGCGTACAGGGCGCTGCCTACGAGCAGTACTTC
CASSVQGAAYEQYF
>TRBJ2-6|TRBV5-6|NA|NA
TGTGCCAGCAGCTTATTCGGACAGTTAGACTCTGGGGCCAACGTCCTGACTTTC
CASSLFGQLDSGANVLTF
>TRBJ2-5|TRBV7-8|few|TRBD2
TGTGCCAGCAGCTCACAAGCGGGACTCCAAGAGACCCAGTACTTC
CASSSQAGLQETQYF
>TRBJ2-1|TRBV12-3/TRBV12-4|many|TRBD2
TGTGCCAGCAGTTTATGGCGGGAGTGGCAGTTCTTC
CASSLWREWQFF